These T cell receptor beta chains were read from a single sample in a study of monozygotic twins with inflammatory bowel disease. No DNA is given; TCRdb re-called the 5' RACE reads and lists each CDR3 protein once. The sample holds over 200,000 distinct CDR3 sequences. Sequencing used blood. All receptors derive from a human donor with ulcerative colitis or Crohn's disease, or a healthy co-twin of an affected twin (not recorded which). Both conserved end residues are part of each CDR3.

j_call v_call cdr3_aa
TRBJ2-1 TRBV18 CASSPGTGGKHEQFF
TRBJ1-6 TRBV7-9 CASSLEGRYNSPLHF
TRBJ2-5 TRBV5-4 CASSRGQVVLETQYF
TRBJ1-2 TRBV9 CASSVDVTVDGYTF
TRBJ2-2 TRBV2 CASTLRGQGGNTGELFF
TRBJ2-7 TRBV10-3 CAISDAGISYEQYF
TRBJ2-1 TRBV15 CATSAGTSGGGSYNEQFF
TRBJ1-6 TRBV4-1 CASSQPVGGRDNSPLHF
TRBJ1-2 TRBV7-2 CASSFQGGYTF
TRBJ2-1 TRBV28 CASSSPDNNEQFF
TRBJ2-2 TRBV5-1 CASSSASANTGELFF
TRBJ1-6 TRBV20-1 CSARLPGIPNSPLHF